Listed below are T cell receptor beta chains from one sample, sequenced in a study of T cells in Graves' hyperthyroidism and ophthalmopathy. TCRdb re-called the multiplex PCR reads through MiXCR, storing one row per CDR3 protein. The repertoire includes 500,000 to 600,000 distinct CDR3 sequences, 35% to 55% of them detected once, and about 8% sits in the top ten. Sequenced material: peripheral blood or thyroid tissue (not recorded which). The receptors shown here come from a young woman with Graves' hyperthyroidism. CDR3s include the opening cysteine and the closing phenylalanine or tryptophan. D genes are given only for firm matches. Part of the rows lack a size; the others show once, few, many or a class for expanded clones.

abundance | j_gene | d_gene | v_gene | CDR3nt | CDR3aa
- | TRBJ2-7 | - | TRBV7-2 | TGTGCCAGCAGTGAAGCGCTTAACTCCCCCTACGAGCAGTACTTC | CASSEALNSPYEQYF
- | TRBJ1-6 | TRBD1 | TRBV6-2/TRBV6-3 | TGTGCCAGCAGGACAGGGGACTATTCACCCCTCCACTTT | CASRTGDYSPLHF
few | TRBJ2-1 | - | TRBV10-3 | TGTGCCATCAGTGAGGGTGCCTACAATGAGCAGTTCTTC | CAISEGAYNEQFF
- | TRBJ1-2 | - | TRBV16 | TGTGCCAGCAGCCCGGACGAGGGCTATGGCTACACCTTC | CASSPDEGYGYTF
few | TRBJ2-7 | TRBD2 | TRBV6-5 | TGTGCCAGCAGTTACCTCACGGGGGGATCCTACGAGCAGTACTTC | CASSYLTGGSYEQYF
- | TRBJ2-2 | TRBD2 | TRBV2 | TGTGCCAGCAGAGGGACTAGCGGGAGGGCCCGCGCCGGGGAGCTGTTTTTT | CASRGTSGRARAGELFF
- | TRBJ1-2 | - | TRBV29-1 | TGCAGCGGGCGGGGGCGGAGTAATGGCTACACCTTC | CSGRGRSNGYTF
few | TRBJ2-1 | - | TRBV2 | TGTGCCAGCAGGGCTAGACTAGACAATGAGCAGTTCTTC | CASRARLDNEQFF
- | TRBJ2-5 | - | TRBV20-1 | TGCAGTGCTAGAGAGCAGTTGGGGGCAAGAGAGACCCAGTACTTC | CSAREQLGARETQYF
many | TRBJ2-7 | - | TRBV5-1 | TGCGCCAGCAGCTTGACTGCAGGGGCTCTCTACGAGCAGTACTTC | CASSLTAGALYEQYF